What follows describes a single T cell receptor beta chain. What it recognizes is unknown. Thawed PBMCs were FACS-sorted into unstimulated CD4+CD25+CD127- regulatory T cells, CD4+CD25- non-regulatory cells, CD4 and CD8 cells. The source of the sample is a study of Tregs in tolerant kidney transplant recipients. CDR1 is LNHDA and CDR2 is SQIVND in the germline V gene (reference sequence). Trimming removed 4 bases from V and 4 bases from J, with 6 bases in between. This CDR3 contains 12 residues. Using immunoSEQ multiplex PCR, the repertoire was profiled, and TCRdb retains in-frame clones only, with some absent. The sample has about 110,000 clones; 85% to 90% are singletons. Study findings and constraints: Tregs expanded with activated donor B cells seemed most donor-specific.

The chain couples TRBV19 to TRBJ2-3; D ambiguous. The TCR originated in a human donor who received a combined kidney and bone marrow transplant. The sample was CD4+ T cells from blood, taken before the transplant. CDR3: CASSTQADTQYF. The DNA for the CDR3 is TGTGCCAGTAGTACGCAGGCAGATACGCAGTATTTT. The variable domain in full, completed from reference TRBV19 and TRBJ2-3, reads DGGITQSPKYLFRKEGQNVTLSCEQNLNHDAMYWYRQDPGQGLRLIYYSQIVNDFQKGDIAEGYSVSREKKESFPLTVTSAQKNPTAFYLCASSTQADTQYFGPGTRLTVL.